The 8 T cell receptor beta chains reported below all come from one sample, sequenced in a study of monozygotic twins with inflammatory bowel disease. No DNA is given; TCRdb re-called the 5' RACE reads and lists each CDR3 protein once. The sample totals a few hundred thousand distinct CDR3 sequences; its top ten clones hold 5% to 6%. Source material: blood. The source of these receptors is a human donor with ulcerative colitis or Crohn's disease, or a healthy co-twin of an affected twin (not recorded which).

The chain couples TRBV19 to TRBJ1-2; with no DNA, the TCRdb D assignment of TRBD1 cannot be verified. This CDR3 has 15 residues. From germline, CDR1 is LNHDA and CDR2 SQIVND (reference sequence). Here the CDR3 reads CASSMPPDNNYGYTF. The full variable domain, in which reference TRBV19 and TRBJ1-2 provide the parts outside the CDR3, is DGGITQSPKYLFRKEGQNVTLSCEQNLNHDAMYWYRQDPGQGLRLIYYSQIVNDFQKGDIAEGYSVSREKKESFPLTVTSAQKNPTAFYLCASSMPPDNNYGYTFGSGTRLTVV.

The chain recombines TRBV5-1 with TRBJ2-5; there is no DNA to check the TCRdb D call of TRBD1. The length of the CDR3 is 15 residues. Germline V CDR1 and CDR2: SGHRS, YFSETQ. CDR3 in amino acids: CASSLAGALRETQYF. Variable domain in full (rest from reference TRBV5-1 and TRBJ2-5): KAGVTQTPRYLIKTRGQQVTLSCSPISGHRSVSWYQQTPGQGLQFLFEYFSETQRNKGNFPGRFSGRQFSNSRSEMNVSTLELGDSALYLCASSLAGALRETQYFGPGTRLLVL.

V is TRBV19 and J is TRBJ2-1; the D call from TCRdb, TRBD2, cannot be confirmed without DNA. The CDR3 contains 15 residues. The germline V gene encodes CDR1 LNHDA and CDR2 SQIVND (reference sequence). The CDR3 sequence: CASLSGTSGRNEQFF.

The chain combines TRBV7-9 with TRBJ1-4; TCRdb picks TRBD1, but there is no DNA to check that call. The CDR3 totals 14 residues. CDR1 SEHNR and CDR2 FQNEAQ come from the germline V gene (reference sequence). This CDR3 is CASSRRGVGEKLFF. Variable domain in full (rest from reference TRBV7-9 and TRBJ1-4): DTGVSQNPRHKITKRGQNVTFRCDPISEHNRLYWYRQTLGQGPEFLTYFQNEAQLEKSRLLSDRFSAERPKGSFSTLEIQRTEQGDSAMYLCASSRRGVGEKLFFGSGTQLSVL.

The chain links TRBV2 to TRBJ2-7; TCRdb's D call of TRBD1 is untestable without DNA. CDR1 and CDR2 (germline): SNHLY, FYNNEI. This CDR3 contains 14 residues. CDR3 sequence: CASTQGQPVGEQYF.

The rearrangement joins TRBV20-1 to TRBJ1-4; TCRdb picks TRBD1, but there is no DNA to check that call. CDR3 size: 14 residues. In germline, CDR1 is DFQATT, CDR2 SNEGSKA (reference sequence). CDR3 sequence: CSAAQGGTNEKLFF.

The rearrangement links TRBV20-1 to TRBJ1-5; TCRdb reports TRBD1, a call that lacks DNA to check it against. The CDR3 covers 15 residues. CDR1 DFQATT and CDR2 SNEGSKA come from the germline V gene (reference sequence). The CDR3 sequence: CSALADRGYNQPQHF.

The CDR3 protein is CASSLSRSGNTIYF. The gene calls are TRBV7-9 and TRBJ1-3. CDR1 and CDR2 (germline): SEHNR, FQNEAQ (reference sequence). CDR3 length: 14 residues.